Listed below are T cell receptor beta chains from one sample, sequenced in a study of blood T cell repertoires in COVID-19. TCRdb's table, derived via immunoSEQ multiplex PCR, lists solely in-frame clones and lacks some. The data contain fewer than 85,000 clones, approximately 78% of them singletons. Sample: peripheral blood. Every receptor here comes from a woman aged 55-70 years with acute or convalescent COVID-19. Both conserved end residues are part of each CDR3. A D gene is named only where the DNA matches it firmly. Some rows have no size entry. The others give once, few or many, or a class for an expanded clone.

D: NA; size: once; J: TRBJ1-1; V: TRBV6-5; CDR3: CASMTDMNTEAFF; DNA: TGTGCCAGCATGACAGATATGAACACTGAAGCTTTCTTT
D: TRBD2; size: NA; J: TRBJ2-5; V: TRBV30; CDR3: CAWRAPFTSGGWETQYF; DNA: TGTGCCTGGAGGGCCCCCTTCACTAGCGGGGGTTGGGAGACCCAGTACTTC
D: NA; size: NA; J: TRBJ1-2; V: TRBV19; CDR3: CASSTLPGSVSYGYTF; DNA: TGTGCCAGTAGTACTCTCCCGGGGTCCGTGAGCTATGGCTACACCTTC
D: NA; size: NA; J: TRBJ2-5; V: TRBV28; CDR3: CASRTSGTQQETQYF; DNA: TGTGCCAGCAGGACTTCCGGGACTCAACAAGAGACCCAGTACTTC
D: NA; size: NA; J: TRBJ2-5; V: TRBV11-2; CDR3: CASSSTSRAETQYF; DNA: TGTGCCAGCAGCTCGACTAGTCGGGCAGAGACCCAGTACTTC
D: NA; size: few; J: TRBJ2-5; V: TRBV18; CDR3: CASSPRPGLMETQYF; DNA: TGTGCCAGCTCACCACGCCCAGGGTTGATGGAGACCCAGTACTTC
D: TRBD1; size: NA; J: TRBJ1-2; V: TRBV19; CDR3: CASKRQGGGYTF; DNA: TGTGCCAGTAAAAGACAGGGGGGCGGCTACACCTTC
D: NA; size: NA; J: TRBJ1-1; V: TRBV5-1; CDR3: CASSLGWTTEAFF; DNA: TGCGCCAGCAGCTTGGGTTGGACAACTGAAGCTTTCTTT
D: NA; size: NA; J: TRBJ1-3; V: TRBV5-1; CDR3: CASSLGDSGNTIYF; DNA: TGCGCCAGCAGCTTGGGCGACTCTGGAAACACCATATATTTT
D: TRBD1; size: NA; J: TRBJ1-2; V: TRBV15; CDR3: CATSRDAQHRGRNYGYTF; DNA: TGTGCCACCAGCAGAGATGCGCAGCACAGGGGGAGAAACTATGGCTACACCTTC
D: NA; size: few; J: TRBJ1-6; V: TRBV5-1; CDR3: CASSLSYGGASPLHF; DNA: TGCGCCAGCAGCTTGTCCTACGGGGGTGCTTCACCCCTCCACTTT
D: NA; size: NA; J: TRBJ2-2; V: TRBV24-1; CDR3: CATSDLSPPTNTGELFF; DNA: TGTGCCACCAGTGATTTGAGCCCGCCTACGAACACCGGGGAGCTGTTTTTT
D: TRBD1; size: NA; J: TRBJ2-2; V: TRBV5-6; CDR3: CASSLQGGRTGELFF; DNA: TGTGCCAGCAGCTTACAGGGGGGTCGGACCGGGGAGCTGTTTTTT
D: NA; size: NA; J: TRBJ2-5; V: TRBV24-1; CDR3: CATSEGGARETQYF; DNA: TGTGCCACCAGTGAAGGCGGGGCCCGGGAGACCCAGTACTTC
D: NA; size: NA; J: TRBJ2-3; V: TRBV9; CDR3: CASSNNRADTQYF; DNA: TGTGCCAGCAGCAATAACAGGGCAGATACGCAGTATTTT
D: TRBD1; size: NA; J: TRBJ2-7; V: TRBV7-2; CDR3: CASSPGTGYEQYF; DNA: TGTGCCAGCAGCCCCGGGACAGGGTACGAGCAGTACTTC
D: TRBD1; size: once; J: TRBJ1-2; V: TRBV25-1; CDR3: CASSPGGGYGYTF; DNA: TGTGCCAGCAGCCCAGGGGGAGGCTATGGCTACACCTTC
D: NA; size: NA; J: TRBJ1-2; V: TRBV2; CDR3: CASTSFYGYTF; DNA: TGTGCCAGCACCAGTTTTTATGGCTACACCTTC
D: NA; size: NA; J: TRBJ1-2; V: TRBV6-5; CDR3: CASSSGEVYGYTF; DNA: TGTGCCAGCAGTTCAGGCGAAGTCTATGGCTACACCTTC
D: NA; size: once; J: TRBJ2-7; V: TRBV5-1; CDR3: CASSIGQEGEQYF; DNA: TGCGCCAGCAGCATTGGACAGGAGGGCGAGCAGTACTTC
D: TRBD1; size: NA; J: TRBJ2-1; V: TRBV12-3/TRBV12-4; CDR3: CASTGTGDEQFF; DNA: TGTGCCAGCACCGGGACAGGGGATGAGCAGTTCTTC
D: NA; size: NA; J: TRBJ2-4; V: TRBV18; CDR3: CASSPPKEGENIQYF; DNA: TGTGCCAGCTCACCACCGAAGGAGGGCGAAAACATTCAGTACTTC
D: NA; size: NA; J: TRBJ1-1; V: TRBV6-5; CDR3: CASQGNLNTEAFF; DNA: TGTGCCAGTCAGGGTAACCTGAACACTGAAGCTTTCTTT
D: NA; size: NA; J: TRBJ1-1; V: TRBV5-5; CDR3: CASSTQSLNTEAFF; DNA: TGTGCCAGCAGCACACAGAGCCTGAACACTGAAGCTTTCTTT
D: NA; size: NA; J: TRBJ1-1; V: TRBV7-2; CDR3: CASSFQLHTEAFF; DNA: TGTGCCAGCAGCTTCCAGTTACACACTGAAGCTTTCTTT
D: TRBD1; size: NA; J: TRBJ1-1; V: TRBV4-3; CDR3: CASSQDRGGEAGGRTEAFF; DNA: TGCGCCAGCAGCCAAGATCGTGGGGGCGAAGCAGGGGGAAGGACTGAAGCTTTCTTT
D: NA; size: NA; J: TRBJ2-7; V: TRBV4-3; CDR3: CASSQGTGRGYEQYF; DNA: TGCGCCAGCAGCCAAGGTACAGGGAGGGGGTACGAGCAGTACTTC
D: TRBD2; size: NA; J: TRBJ2-2; V: TRBV5-6; CDR3: CASSLLLARNTGELFF; DNA: TGTGCCAGCAGCTTGTTACTAGCGAGGAACACCGGGGAGCTGTTTTTT
D: TRBD2; size: NA; J: TRBJ2-1; V: TRBV24-1; CDR3: CATSPLAGGHNEQFF; DNA: TGTGCCACCAGTCCCCTAGCGGGGGGACACAATGAGCAGTTCTTC
D: NA; size: NA; J: TRBJ2-3; V: TRBV19; CDR3: CASSSTTGTDTQYF; DNA: TGTGCCAGTAGTTCGACGACTGGCACAGATACGCAGTATTTT
D: TRBD1; size: NA; J: TRBJ1-2; V: TRBV3-1/TRBV3-2; CDR3: CASSLWTGRYTF; DNA: TGTGCCAGCAGCCTCTGGACAGGCCGCTACACCTTC
D: NA; size: few; J: TRBJ1-3; V: TRBV5-1; CDR3: CASSVTGASGNTIYF; DNA: TGCGCCAGCAGCGTAACAGGTGCCTCTGGAAACACCATATATTTT
D: NA; size: NA; J: TRBJ1-3; V: TRBV3-1/TRBV3-2; CDR3: CASSQDRGSGNTIYF; DNA: TGTGCCAGCAGCCAAGATCGCGGCTCTGGAAACACCATATATTTT
D: NA; size: NA; J: TRBJ1-6; V: TRBV19; CDR3: CASSIVIGGNSPLHF; DNA: TGTGCCAGTAGTATAGTAATCGGGGGTAATTCACCCCTCCACTTT
D: NA; size: NA; J: TRBJ2-1; V: TRBV4-3; CDR3: CASSQDWENNEQFF; DNA: TGCGCCAGCAGCCAAGACTGGGAGAACAATGAGCAGTTCTTC
D: NA; size: NA; J: TRBJ1-2; V: TRBV19; CDR3: CASSIGKYGYTF; DNA: TGTGCCAGTAGTATCGGGAAATATGGCTACACCTTC